This T cell receptor (beta chain) was identified in a study of glioma-infiltrating T cells after dendritic cell vaccination. No glioblastoma patient carried an isocitrate dehydrogenase mutation. Data came from immunoSEQ multiplex PCR; TCRdb stores just in-frame clones and leaves some out. The table shows around 96,000 clones, with 75% to 85% occurring only once. Germline loops: CDR1 SGHNT, CDR2 YYREEE (reference sequence). J was trimmed by 6 bases and V by 5 bases; bases with no gene match: 12. The CDR3 has 15 residues. The sequencing here drew on blood, taken before dendritic cell vaccination. The chain links TRBV5-4 to TRBJ2-7; TRBD1 matches at 9 bases. This TCR derives from a human donor with glioblastoma. CDR3 coding DNA: TGTGCCAGCAGTTACACCGGGACAGGGTATAGCGAGCAGTACTTC. Translation gives CASSYTGTGYSEQYF.